What follows are 26 T cell receptor beta chains derived from one specimen sequenced in a study of spatial heterogeneity in lung cancer. No cognate antigen is known for these TCRs. The study, taken as a whole, reports: How many expanded intratumoral alpha and beta TCRs were present tracked the tumor mutation count, which was a count of nonsynonymous mutations.

Time point given: sample taken at primary tumor resection. From the 5' RACE reads, TCRdb called clonotypes with MiXCR, one entry per CDR3 protein. This table has roughly 4,400 distinct CDR3 sequences, more than 7% appearing once. The sequenced sample was lung tumor tissue, obtained at surgery. The source of these receptors is a female donor with early-stage non-small cell lung cancer.

This clonotype ranks as medium-sized. The genes are TRBV18 and TRBJ2-5, with no clear D. Per the germline V gene, CDR1 is KGHSH and CDR2 is LQKENI. The CDR3 extends over 11 amino acids. With 4 bases removed from V and 1 base from J, the gap between germline ends came to 1 base. The CDR3: CASSRQETQYF. The CDR3, as DNA: TGTGCCAGCTCACGCCAAGAGACCCAGTACTTC.

This clonotype was seen just once. The V and J genes are TRBV18 and TRBJ2-7; D perhaps matches TRBD2 (6 bases). This CDR3 has 12 residues. Germline V gives CDR1 KGHSH, CDR2 LQKENI. The V end was cut by 3 bases, the J end by 6 bases, with 9 bases between. This CDR3 is CASSPGGSEQYF. CDR3 DNA sequence: TGTGCCAGCTCACCCGGGGGTAGCGAGCAGTACTTC.

This clonotype qualifies as medium-sized. This chain's CDR3 is CASRPTPGQGYNEQFF. As DNA, the CDR3 is TGTGCCAGTAGACCCACCCCGGGACAGGGGTACAATGAGCAGTTCTTC. The V gene is TRBV19, the J gene TRBJ2-1, with 10 bases fitting TRBD1. The germline V gene has CDR1 LNHDA and CDR2 SQIVND (reference sequence). V lost 6 bases and J lost 4; bases outside the gene matches: 9. The CDR3 covers 16 residues. The full variable domain, its missing parts supplied by reference TRBV19 and TRBJ2-1, is DGGITQSPKYLFRKEGQNVTLSCEQNLNHDAMYWYRQDPGQGLRLIYYSQIVNDFQKGDIAEGYSVSREKKESFPLTVTSAQKNPTAFYLCASRPTPGQGYNEQFFGPGTRLTVL.

The chain carries TRBV11-3 and TRBJ1-3; D is uncertain. The V end lost 0 bases, the J end lost 5 bases, and 2 bases lay between the germline ends. This CDR3 spans 12 amino acids. The germline V gene encodes CDR1 SGHNT and CDR2 YENEEA. CDR3 in amino acids: CASSLERNTIYF. The CDR3 nucleotides are TGTGCCAGCAGCTTAGAGCGAAACACCATATATTTT.

This clonotype was counted many times. The rearrangement links TRBV27 to TRBJ1-2, with TRBD1 matching over 8 bases. The CDR3 totals 13 residues. Germline assignment: CDR1 MNHEY and CDR2 SMNVEV (reference sequence). Germline trimming cut 6 bases from V and 8 bases from J; bases unmatched to any gene: 8. The CDR3 region is CASSFDRGSGYTF. In DNA form, the CDR3 reads TGTGCCAGCAGCTTCGACAGGGGAAGCGGCTACACCTTC.

This clonotype is labeled as medium-sized. The chain combines TRBV4-1 with TRBJ2-7; 7 positions match TRBD2. After removal of 0 bases from V and 4 bases from J, the junction contained 6 bases not matched to a gene. This CDR3 has 15 residues. Per germline, CDR1 MGHRA and CDR2 YSYEKL. Here the CDR3 DNA reads TGCGCCAGCAGCCAAGACGAGGGGACTATGTACGAGCAGTACTTC. Protein product: CASSQDEGTMYEQYF.

This clonotype has a handful of counts. The chain carries TRBV5-1 and TRBJ1-1; D is ambiguous. Trimming shortened V by 4 bases and J by 4 bases, and 14 bases separated the two germline ends. Germline V gene data show CDR1 as SGHRS and CDR2 as YFSETQ. The CDR3 loop spans 14 amino acids. CDR3 coding DNA: TGCGCCAGCAGCCTGATCTACCCGGCCACTGAAGCTTTCTTT. Translating it yields CASSLIYPATEAFF.

This clonotype was detected only a few times. This chain uses TRBV2 with TRBJ2-5; D might be TRBD1 or TRBD2, each matching 6 bases. Between the trimmed V and J ends, which lost 9 bases and 3 bases, there was a span of 17 bases. This CDR3 contains 14 residues. CDR1 and CDR2 from the germline V gene are SNHLY and FYNNEI. The CDR3 DNA follows: TGTGCCAGTAAGTGGCGGGACATCGAAGAGACCCAGTACTTC. Translated: CASKWRDIEETQYF.

Written as DNA, the CDR3 is TGTGCCAGCAGCTTAGTACTAGCTAGCGGGGGGAACACCGGGGAGCTGTTTTTT. Residues: CASSLVLASGGNTGELFF. V gene TRBV7-2 combines with J gene TRBJ2-2, with 10 bases fitting TRBD2. V was pared by 1 base and J by 1 base, with 6 bases of the junction left unmatched. CDR3 length equals 18 residues. Germline CDR1 and CDR2: SGHTA and FQGNSA.

This clonotype is classed as medium-sized. The rearrangement joins TRBV28 to TRBJ1-1; unclear D gene. V lost 2 bases and J 6 bases, leaving 7 bases between the germline ends. There are 12 residues in the CDR3. Germline lookup yields CDR1 MDHEN and CDR2 SYDVKM. CDR3 sequence reads: CASSLQGSEAFF. For the CDR3, the DNA is TGTGCCAGCAGTTTACAAGGATCTGAAGCTTTCTTT. The full variable domain, completed using reference TRBV28 and TRBJ1-1, is DVKVTQSSRYLVKRTGEKVFLECVQDMDHENMFWYRQDPGLGLRLIYFSYDVKMKEKGDIPEGYSVSREKKERFSLILESASTNQTSMYLCASSLQGSEAFFGQGTRLTVV.

The chain carries TRBV20-1 and TRBJ1-6, with 8 nucleotides matching TRBD1. CDR3 length equals 13 residues. V was pared by 5 bases and J by 10 bases, with 7 bases of the junction left unmatched. Germline assignment: CDR1 DFQATT and CDR2 SNEGSKA (reference sequence). The CDR3 DNA is TGCAGTGCTTTCCAGGGGGCGAACTCACCCCTCCACTTT. Translated, it gives CSAFQGANSPLHF.

This clonotype rates as medium-sized. The J gene is TRBJ1-5, the V gene TRBV2; 9 bases line up with TRBD1. Germline V gives CDR1 SNHLY, CDR2 FYNNEI. Germline trimming cut 6 bases from V and 0 bases from J; bases unmatched to any gene: 3. The CDR3 consists of 15 residues. CDR3 in amino acids: CASSPQGASNQPQHF. DNA for the CDR3: TGTGCCAGCAGCCCACAGGGGGCTAGCAATCAGCCCCAGCATTTT.

The chain uses TRBV6-5 and TRBJ1-1; D is possibly TRBD1 (6 bases). The germline V gene encodes CDR1 MNHEY and CDR2 SVGAGI. The CDR3 loop spans 13 amino acids. The V and J ends lost 8 bases and 3 bases respectively, with 13 bases between them. In nucleotides, the CDR3 is TGTGCCAGCCGGTGGGGGCGGGACACTGAAGCTTTCTTT. It yields the protein CASRWGRDTEAFF.

V and J are TRBV9 and TRBJ1-1; possible D gene TRBD1, 6 bases. The CDR3 totals 15 residues. V was pared by 2 bases and J by 5 bases, with 16 bases between. The germline V gene has CDR1 SGDLS and CDR2 YYNGEE. Here the CDR3 DNA reads TGTGCCAGCAGCGTCGCTGGGACAACGGTAACTGAAGCTTTCTTT. Amino acids: CASSVAGTTVTEAFF.

This clonotype was counted only a few times. The rearrangement uses TRBV24-1 and TRBJ2-3; tentatively, D is TRBD2 (6 bases). This CDR3 comprises 13 residues. Trimming left V 7 bases short and J 0 bases short, with 7 bases between. CDR1 and CDR2 from the germline V gene are KGHDR and SFDVKD. CDR3 bases: TGTGCCACCAGAGGGACTAGCACAGATACGCAGTATTTT. Amino acid sequence: CATRGTSTDTQYF.

By sample fraction, this clonotype is medium-sized. The gene calls are TRBV28 and TRBJ2-3, with 9 bases aligning to TRBD2. Germline CDR1 reads MDHEN; CDR2 reads SYDVKM. Trimming removed 5 bases from V and 6 bases from J; junction bases left unmatched: 9. The CDR3 extends over 15 amino acids. The DNA of the CDR3 is TGTGCCAGCAGTGAATTGCGGGGGGGCCACGATACGCAGTATTTT. Its protein is CASSELRGGHDTQYF.

This clonotype came up a few times. The chain employs TRBV7-9 and TRBJ2-7, with a weak D call TRBD2 (6 bases). The CDR3 is made up of 16 amino acids. Looked up from germline, CDR1 is SEHNR and CDR2 is FQNEAQ (reference sequence). Deletions cut 5 bases from V and 2 bases from J, with 19 bases between. CDR3 coding DNA: TGTGCCAGCAGCGGCGACCCGGGACTCTTCCCCTACGAGCAGTACTTC. Residues: CASSGDPGLFPYEQYF. Together with reference TRBV7-9 and TRBJ2-7, the CDR3 gives the full variable domain: DTGVSQNPRHKITKRGQNVTFRCDPISEHNRLYWYRQTLGQGPEFLTYFQNEAQLEKSRLLSDRFSAERPKGSFSTLEIQRTEQGDSAMYLCASSGDPGLFPYEQYFGPGTRLTVT.

By share, this clonotype counts as medium-sized (0.01 to 0.1%). J is TRBJ2-1 and V is TRBV9; 10 nucleotides line up with TRBD1. The CDR3 length is 15 residues. The germline V gene has CDR1 SGDLS and CDR2 YYNGEE. The J segment lost 9 bases and the V segment lost 3 bases, leaving 9 bases of the junction unmatched. CDR3 sequence (DNA): TGTGCCAGCAGCGCGGGACAGGGGACAGGTGTTGAGCAGTTCTTC. It specifies CASSAGQGTGVEQFF. Drawing the rest from reference TRBV9 and TRBJ2-1, the complete variable domain is DSGVTQTPKHLITATGQRVTLRCSPRSGDLSVYWYQQSLDQGLQFLIQYYNGEERAKGNILERFSAQQFPDLHSELNLSSLELGDSALYFCASSAGQGTGVEQFFGPGTRLTVL.

Worth noting for this clonotype: A much larger clone differs from this one at a single base, so this may be a read error. The chain joins TRBV5-1 to TRBJ2-5; no firm D call. Germline CDR1 is SGHRS and CDR2 is YFSETQ. The CDR3 loop spans 14 amino acids. V was pared by 3 bases and J by 2 bases, with 11 bases between. Here the CDR3 reads CASSSVGPQETQYF. The CDR3 DNA reads TGCGCCAGCAGCTCGGTTGGCCCGCAAGAGACCCAGTACTTC.

This clonotype was counted many times. The gene calls are TRBV2 and TRBJ2-3, with 9 bases aligning to TRBD2. The CDR3 length is 18 residues. Germline V CDR1 and CDR2: SNHLY, FYNNEI. V shed 10 bases and J 5 bases; nucleotides not matched to a gene: 22. CDR3: CATLTTGTSKNKRDTQYF. CDR3 nucleotides: TGTGCCACCCTAACAACCGGGACTAGCAAAAATAAGAGAGATACGCAGTATTTT.

This clonotype was counted only a few times. This rearrangement joins TRBV20-1 to TRBJ2-7; D remains unclear. Germline-derived CDR1 and CDR2 are DFQATT and SNEGSKA (reference sequence). With 0 bases removed from V and 3 bases from J, the gap between germline ends came to 9 bases. The CDR3 extends over 13 amino acids. This CDR3 reads CSARDPTGYEQYF. CDR3 in DNA: TGCAGTGCTAGAGATCCGACCGGCTACGAGCAGTACTTC.

V is TRBV5-1 and J is TRBJ1-2; 7 nucleotides match TRBD1. The V and J ends lost 4 bases and 7 bases, in that order; junction bases with no gene match: 7. Germline CDR1 is SGHRS and CDR2 is YFSETQ. The CDR3 sequence is 13 residues long. The chain's CDR3 is CASSQETGPGYTF. CDR3 DNA: TGCGCCAGCAGCCAGGAGACAGGGCCTGGCTACACCTTC.

V gene TRBV5-1 combines with J gene TRBJ1-1, with a possible D match to TRBD1 (6 bases). This CDR3 is built from 14 residues. With 2 bases removed from V and 4 bases from J, the gap between germline ends came to 12 bases. Germline V gene lookup returns CDR1 SGHRS and CDR2 YFSETQ. The CDR3 DNA reads TGCGCCAGCAGCTTACAGGGTCAGGGCACTGAAGCTTTCTTT. Translation gives CASSLQGQGTEAFF.

Within the sample, this clonotype is medium-sized. The conserved final phenylalanine or tryptophan is absent from the CDR3, which likely points to a read error. The DNA is left out, because the CDR3 cannot be placed on it with certainty; the CDR3 is given as TCRdb lists it. The CDR3 region is CASSSGTGDLPRVV. The chain couples TRBV6-1 to TRBJ1-4; the DNA was not compared with TRBD1, the D call given in the table. Germline V gene data show CDR1 as MNHNS and CDR2 as SASEGT. The length of the CDR3 is 14 amino acids, counting both ends.

The CDR3: CASSLAGVAGDTQYF. The CDR3 DNA reads as TGCGCCAGCAGCTTGGCAGGGGTTGCGGGAGATACGCAGTATTTT. J is TRBJ2-3 and V is TRBV5-1; D possibly corresponds to TRBD1 (6 bases). V lost 0 bases and J 5 bases, leaving 13 bases between the germline ends. CDR3 length: 15 residues. CDR1 SGHRS and CDR2 YFSETQ come from the germline V gene.

By share of the sample, this clonotype is medium-sized (0.01 to 0.1%). The chain joins TRBV7-2 to TRBJ2-3, with 9 bases fitting TRBD2. Germline values: CDR1 SGHTA, CDR2 FQGNSA. The CDR3 covers 17 residues. J was trimmed by 0 bases and V by 4 bases; bases with no gene match: 8. The DNA for the CDR3 is TGTGCCAGCAGCTGGGCGGGGGGGACCACAAGCACAGATACGCAGTATTTT. It yields the protein CASSWAGGTTSTDTQYF. Filled out from reference TRBV7-2 and TRBJ2-3, the complete variable domain reads GAGVSQSPSNKVTEKGKDVELRCDPISGHTALYWYRQSLGQGLEFLIYFQGNSAPDKSGLPSDRFSAERTGGSVSTLTIQRTQQEDSAVYLCASSWAGGTTSTDTQYFGPGTRLTVL.